This T cell receptor beta chain comes out of a study of spatial heterogeneity in lung cancer. Study as a whole: Raw sequencing reads included, on average, more than eight appearances of each unique TCR and UMI combination. Overall study results and limits: Compared with follow-up, resection was when ubiquitous expanded tumor TCRs appeared in blood more.

The sample holds many counts of this clonotype. The antigen is not known. Time point given: sample taken at primary tumor resection. The input material, whole RNA from tumor, nontumor lung or frozen PBMC, was sequenced unsorted. Samples were obtained from about 75 donors, all untreated early-stage non-small cell lung cancer patients. V lost 5 bases and J 2 bases, leaving 10 bases between the germline ends. Germline V gives CDR1 SGHVS, CDR2 FQNEAQ. The CDR3 has 14 residues. TCRdb reanalysed the 5' RACE reads using MiXCR and keeps one entry per CDR3 protein. The sample gives tens of thousands of distinct CDR3 sequences, 8.4% of which show up once; roughly 15% is in the top ten.

The TCR comes from a female donor with early-stage non-small cell lung cancer. The chain employs TRBV7-8 and TRBJ1-5, with D maybe TRBD1 (5 bases). Material: PBMCs, obtained at surgery. The CDR3, as DNA: TGTGCCAGCAGCCTCCCGGGGGGCAATCAGCCCCAGCATTTT. It encodes CASSLPGGNQPQHF.